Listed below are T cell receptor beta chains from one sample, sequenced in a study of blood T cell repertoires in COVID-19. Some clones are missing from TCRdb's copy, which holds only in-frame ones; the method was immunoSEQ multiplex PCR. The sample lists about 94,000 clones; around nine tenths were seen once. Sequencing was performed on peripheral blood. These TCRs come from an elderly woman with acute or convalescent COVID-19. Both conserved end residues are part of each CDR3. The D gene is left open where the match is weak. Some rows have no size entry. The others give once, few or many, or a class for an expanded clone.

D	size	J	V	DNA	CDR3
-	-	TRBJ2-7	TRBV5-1	TGCGCCAGCAGCTTGGATACAGGTCCCTACGAGCAGTACTTC	CASSLDTGPYEQYF
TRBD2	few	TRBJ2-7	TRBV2	TGTGCCAGCAGTCGACTAGCGGGGGGTTTGAAGCAGTACTTC	CASSRLAGGLKQYF
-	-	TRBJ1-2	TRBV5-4	TGTGCCAGCAGCCCATGGGGGCTAGGAGGCTATGGCTACACCTTC	CASSPWGLGGYGYTF
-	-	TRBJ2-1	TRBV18	TGTGCCAGCTCACATGCGGGCCGCTACAATGAGCAGTTCTTC	CASSHAGRYNEQFF
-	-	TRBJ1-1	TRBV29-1	TGCAGCGCTCCCCTGCGGGCAGGAGACACTGAAGCTTTCTTT	CSAPLRAGDTEAFF
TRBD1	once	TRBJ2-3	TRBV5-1	TGCGCCAGCAGCTTGGTTGGACAGGGCGATACGCAGTATTTT	CASSLVGQGDTQYF
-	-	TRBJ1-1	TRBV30	TGTGCCTGGAGTGCGGGGGAGGGGATTATGGCTGAAGCTTTCTTT	CAWSAGEGIMAEAFF
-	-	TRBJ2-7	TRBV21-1	TGTGCCAGCAGCAAACCGGTGTTTTACGAGCAGTACTTC	CASSKPVFYEQYF
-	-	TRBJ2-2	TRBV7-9	TGTGCCAGCAGCTTAGCAAACAGCTACACCGGGGAGCTGTTTTTT	CASSLANSYTGELFF
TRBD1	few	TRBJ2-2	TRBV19	TGTGCCAGTAGTCCCCGGGGGGACAGGGGGCGCACCGGGGAGCTGTTTTTT	CASSPRGDRGRTGELFF
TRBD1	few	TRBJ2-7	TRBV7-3	TGTGCCAGCAGCTTAGAAGGGACAGGCCCCTTTCCCTACGAGCAGTACTTC	CASSLEGTGPFPYEQYF
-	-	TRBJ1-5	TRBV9	TGTGCCAGCAACAGGCCCCAGCCCCAGCATTTT	CASNRPQPQHF
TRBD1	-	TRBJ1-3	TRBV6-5	TGTGCCAGCAGTTACACAGGGGGCCGCTCTGGAAACACCATATATTTT	CASSYTGGRSGNTIYF
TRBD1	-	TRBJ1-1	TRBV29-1	TGCAGCGCACGGGACAGGGGGCAATACACTGAAGCTTTCTTT	CSARDRGQYTEAFF
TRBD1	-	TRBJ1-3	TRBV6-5	TGTGCCAGCATCGCGGACAGGTACTCTGGAAACACCATATATTTT	CASIADRYSGNTIYF
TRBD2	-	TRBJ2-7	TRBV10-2	TGCGCCAGCAGCGAGGGGACTAGCGGGTTCTACGAGCAGTACTTC	CASSEGTSGFYEQYF